Listed below are T cell receptor beta chains from one sample, sequenced in a study of T cell responses to AZD1222 COVID-19 vaccine. The repertoire was sequenced with immunoSEQ multiplex PCR; TCRdb's copy has only in-frame clones and lacks some. The sample lists 100,000 to 150,000 clones; about 90% were seen once. The sample consisted of peripheral blood, taken on day 0 of AZD1222 vaccination. Every receptor here comes from an adult in good health. The CDR3 runs from the conserved cysteine through the conserved F or W. Each record gives: clone size, D gene, J gene, V gene, CDR3 protein, CDR3 DNA. The D gene is left open where the match is weak. Size tells how often a clone was seen (once, few, many) or the class of an expanded clone, and some rows leave it out.

. | . | TRBJ2-1 | TRBV6-4 | CASSDSGWGGYDEQFF | TGTGCCAGCAGTGACTCGGGATGGGGCGGGTACGATGAGCAGTTCTTC
. | . | TRBJ2-7 | TRBV29-1 | CSVQGVDASSYEQYF | TGCAGCGTCCAAGGGGTCGACGCAAGCTCCTACGAGCAGTACTTC
. | . | TRBJ2-7 | TRBV19 | CASSTRLGGSSYEQYF | TGTGCCAGTAGCACCAGGCTCGGGGGATCTTCCTACGAGCAGTACTTC
. | . | TRBJ1-3 | TRBV5-1 | CASSLARGGSKVYSGNTIYF | TGCGCCAGCAGCTTGGCCCGGGGGGGCTCCAAAGTTTACTCTGGAAACACCATATATTTT
. | . | TRBJ2-1 | TRBV2 | CASSEGAAYNEQFF | TGTGCCAGCAGTGAAGGAGCCGCCTACAATGAGCAGTTCTTC
. | . | TRBJ2-2 | TRBV28 | CASSSPGELFF | TGTGCCAGCAGTTCGCCCGGGGAGCTGTTTTTT
. | . | TRBJ1-2 | TRBV4-1 | CASSQSPVTGAQLNYGYTF | TGCGCCAGCAGCCAATCTCCTGTGACAGGAGCCCAGCTAAACTATGGCTACACCTTC
. | . | TRBJ1-5 | TRBV7-9 | CASSPGGAAWEPQHF | TGTGCCAGCAGCCCCGGGGGGGCGGCGTGGGAGCCCCAGCATTTT
once | TRBD2 | TRBJ2-7 | TRBV7-9 | CASSLTGGSYEQYF | TGTGCCAGCAGCTTAACGGGGGGCTCCTACGAGCAGTACTTC
. | . | TRBJ2-3 | TRBV7-2 | CASSLWGNSRDTQYF | TGTGCCAGCAGCTTATGGGGGAACTCGAGGGATACGCAGTATTTT
. | TRBD2 | TRBJ2-1 | TRBV9 | CASSVGTSGRVGEQFF | TGTGCCAGCAGCGTAGGAACTAGCGGGAGGGTTGGTGAGCAGTTCTTC
. | . | TRBJ2-7 | TRBV5-1 | CASSLAGGRVFHEQYF | TGCGCCAGCAGCTTGGCAGGGGGGAGGGTCTTCCACGAGCAGTACTTC
. | . | TRBJ2-7 | TRBV27 | CASSTSPSYEQYF | TGTGCCAGCAGTACATCCCCCTCCTACGAGCAGTACTTC
few | . | TRBJ1-1 | TRBV5-4 | CASSLGPRMNTEAFF | TGTGCCAGCAGCTTGGGCCCAAGAATGAACACTGAAGCTTTCTTT
. | TRBD1 | TRBJ2-5 | TRBV7-6 | CASSLVIKAGGQETQYF | TGTGCCAGCAGCTTAGTAATAAAGGCAGGGGGTCAAGAGACCCAGTACTTC
. | . | TRBJ1-2 | TRBV29-1 | CSVDRAASRGTYGYTF | TGCAGCGTTGATAGGGCAGCCTCGCGGGGGACCTATGGCTACACCTTC
. | . | TRBJ2-7 | TRBV7-9 | CASSPAQRLPYEQYF | TGTGCCAGCAGCCCCGCGCAGCGGCTACCCTACGAGCAGTACTTC
. | . | TRBJ2-1 | TRBV7-9 | CASSSAFPYNEQFF | TGTGCCAGCAGCTCCGCATTCCCCTACAATGAGCAGTTCTTC
once | TRBD2 | TRBJ2-7 | TRBV5-6 | CASSRTSGKDF | TGTGCCAGCAGCAGGACTAGCGGGAAGGACTTC
. | . | TRBJ1-2 | TRBV12-3/TRBV12-4 | CASSLGDSYGYTF | TGTGCCAGCAGTTTAGGCGACAGCTATGGCTACACCTTC
. | . | TRBJ1-1 | TRBV11-3 | CASSFDGNTEAFF | TGTGCCAGCAGCTTTGACGGGAACACTGAAGCTTTCTTT
. | TRBD1 | TRBJ2-7 | TRBV13 | CASSSPGQGSYEQYF | TGTGCCAGCAGCTCCCCGGGACAGGGTTCCTACGAGCAGTACTTC